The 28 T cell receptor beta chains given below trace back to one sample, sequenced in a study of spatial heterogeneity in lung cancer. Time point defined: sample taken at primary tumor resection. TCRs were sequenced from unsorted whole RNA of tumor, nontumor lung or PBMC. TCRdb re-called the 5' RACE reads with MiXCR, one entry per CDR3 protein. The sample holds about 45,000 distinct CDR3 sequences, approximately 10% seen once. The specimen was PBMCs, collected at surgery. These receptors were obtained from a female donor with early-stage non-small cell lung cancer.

The CDR3 nucleotides read TGTGCCAGCAGTTTAGCGGGGGGACAGACAGATACGCAGTATTTT. Its protein is CASSLAGGQTDTQYF. This chain joins TRBV6-1 and TRBJ2-3; 10 bases agree with TRBD2. Per the germline V gene, CDR1 is MNHNS and CDR2 is SASEGT. J lost 3 bases, V lost 5 bases, and 5 bases had no gene match. The CDR3 sequence is 15 residues long.

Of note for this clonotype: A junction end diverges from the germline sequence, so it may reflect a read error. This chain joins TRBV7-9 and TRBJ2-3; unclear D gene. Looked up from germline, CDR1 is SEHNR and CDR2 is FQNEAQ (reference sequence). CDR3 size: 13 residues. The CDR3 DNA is TGTGCCAGCAGCTTAAGGGCGCCAGATATGCAGTATTTT. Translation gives CASSLRAPDMQYF.

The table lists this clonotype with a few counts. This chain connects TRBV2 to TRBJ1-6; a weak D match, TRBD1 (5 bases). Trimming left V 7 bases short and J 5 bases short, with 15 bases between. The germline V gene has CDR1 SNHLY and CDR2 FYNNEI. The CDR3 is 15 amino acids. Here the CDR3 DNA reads TGTGCCAGCACGGGGGGGTCAGCTAATAATTCACCCCTCCACTTT. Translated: CASTGGSANNSPLHF. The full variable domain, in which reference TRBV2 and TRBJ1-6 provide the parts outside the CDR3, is EPEVTQTPSHQVTQMGQEVILRCVPISNHLYFYWYRQILGQKVEFLVSFYNNEISEKSEIFDDQFSVERPDGSNFTLKIRSTKLEDSAMYFCASTGGSANNSPLHFGNGTRLTVT.

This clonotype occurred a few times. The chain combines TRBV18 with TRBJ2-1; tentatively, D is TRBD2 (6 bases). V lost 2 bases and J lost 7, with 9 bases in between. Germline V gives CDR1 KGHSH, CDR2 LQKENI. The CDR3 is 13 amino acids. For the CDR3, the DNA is TGTGCCAGCTCACCAGGGGGGTTTAATGAGCAGTTCTTC. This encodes CASSPGGFNEQFF.

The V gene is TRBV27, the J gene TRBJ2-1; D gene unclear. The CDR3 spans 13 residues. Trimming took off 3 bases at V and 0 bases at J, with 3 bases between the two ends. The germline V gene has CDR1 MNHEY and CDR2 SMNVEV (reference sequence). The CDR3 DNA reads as TGTGCCAGCAGTTTCCTCTCCTACAATGAGCAGTTCTTC. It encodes CASSFLSYNEQFF.

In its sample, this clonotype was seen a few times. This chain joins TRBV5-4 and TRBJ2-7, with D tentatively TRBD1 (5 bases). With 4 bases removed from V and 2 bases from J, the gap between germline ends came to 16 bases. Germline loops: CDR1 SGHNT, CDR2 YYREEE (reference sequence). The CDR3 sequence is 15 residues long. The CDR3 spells CASSLRGLRAYEQYF. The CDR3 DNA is TGTGCCAGCAGCCTTAGGGGTTTAAGAGCCTACGAGCAGTACTTC. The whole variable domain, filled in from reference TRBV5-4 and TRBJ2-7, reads ETGVTQSPTHLIKTRGQQVTLRCSSQSGHNTVSWYQQALGQGPQFIFQYYREEENGRGNFPPRFSGLQFPNYSSELNVNALELDDSALYLCASSLRGLRAYEQYFGPGTRLTVT.

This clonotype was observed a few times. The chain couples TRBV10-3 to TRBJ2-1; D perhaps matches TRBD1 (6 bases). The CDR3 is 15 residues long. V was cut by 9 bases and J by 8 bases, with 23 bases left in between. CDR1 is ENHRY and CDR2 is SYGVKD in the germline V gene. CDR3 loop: CAIWEGGWGADEQFF. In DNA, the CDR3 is TGTGCCATTTGGGAAGGGGGATGGGGAGCGGATGAGCAGTTCTTC.

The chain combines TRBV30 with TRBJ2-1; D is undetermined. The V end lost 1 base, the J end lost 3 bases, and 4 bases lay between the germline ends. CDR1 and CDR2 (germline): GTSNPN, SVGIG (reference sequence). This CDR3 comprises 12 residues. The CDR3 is CAWSDSYNEQFF. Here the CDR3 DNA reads TGTGCCTGGAGTGACAGCTACAATGAGCAGTTCTTC.

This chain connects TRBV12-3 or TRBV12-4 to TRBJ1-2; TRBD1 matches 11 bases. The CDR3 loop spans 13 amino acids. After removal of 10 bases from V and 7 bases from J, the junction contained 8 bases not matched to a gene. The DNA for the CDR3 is TGTGCCACCCAGGACAGGGGGCTCGGTGGCTACACCTTC. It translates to CATQDRGLGGYTF.

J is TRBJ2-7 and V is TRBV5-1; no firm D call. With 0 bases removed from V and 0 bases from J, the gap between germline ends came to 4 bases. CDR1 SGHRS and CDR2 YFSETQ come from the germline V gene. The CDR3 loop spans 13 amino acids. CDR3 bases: TGCGCCAGCAGCTTGGCCCACTCCTACGAGCAGTACTTC. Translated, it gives CASSLAHSYEQYF.

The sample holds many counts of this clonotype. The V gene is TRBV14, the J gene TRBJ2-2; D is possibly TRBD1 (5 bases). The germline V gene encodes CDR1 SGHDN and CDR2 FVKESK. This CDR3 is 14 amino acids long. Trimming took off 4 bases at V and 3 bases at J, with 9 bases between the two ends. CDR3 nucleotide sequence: TGTGCCAGCAGCCCACGACAGTACACCGGGGAGCTGTTTTTT. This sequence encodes CASSPRQYTGELFF.

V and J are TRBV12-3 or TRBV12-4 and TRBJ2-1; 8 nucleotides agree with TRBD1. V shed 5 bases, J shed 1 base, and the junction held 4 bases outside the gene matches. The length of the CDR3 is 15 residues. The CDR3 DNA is TGTGCCAGCAGTCCGTACAGGGGGTCCTACAATGAGCAGTTCTTC. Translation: CASSPYRGSYNEQFF.

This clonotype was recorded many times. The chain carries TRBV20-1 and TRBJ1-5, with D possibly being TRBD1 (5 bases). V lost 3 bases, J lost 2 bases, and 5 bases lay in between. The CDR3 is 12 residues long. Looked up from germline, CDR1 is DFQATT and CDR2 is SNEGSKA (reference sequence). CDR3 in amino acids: CSASRGNQPQHF. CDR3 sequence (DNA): TGCAGTGCTAGCAGGGGCAATCAGCCCCAGCATTTT.

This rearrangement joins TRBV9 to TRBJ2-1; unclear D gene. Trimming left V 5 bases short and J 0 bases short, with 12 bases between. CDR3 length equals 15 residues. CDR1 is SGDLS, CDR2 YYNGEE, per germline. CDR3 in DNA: TGTGCCAGCAGTGAATTGGGCGTCTCCTACAATGAGCAGTTCTTC. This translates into CASSELGVSYNEQFF.

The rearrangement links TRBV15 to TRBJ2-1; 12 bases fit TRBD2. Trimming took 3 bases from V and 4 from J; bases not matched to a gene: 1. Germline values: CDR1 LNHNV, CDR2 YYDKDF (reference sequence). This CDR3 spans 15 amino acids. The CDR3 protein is CATSSGLAGYNEQFF. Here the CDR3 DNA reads TGTGCCACCAGCAGTGGACTAGCGGGATACAATGAGCAGTTCTTC.

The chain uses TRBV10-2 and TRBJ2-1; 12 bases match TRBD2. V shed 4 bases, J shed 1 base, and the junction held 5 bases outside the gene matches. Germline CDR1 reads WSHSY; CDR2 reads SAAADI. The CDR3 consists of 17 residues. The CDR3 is CASSVLAGGRSYNEQFF. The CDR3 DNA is TGCGCCAGCAGTGTTCTAGCGGGGGGGCGGTCCTACAATGAGCAGTTCTTC.

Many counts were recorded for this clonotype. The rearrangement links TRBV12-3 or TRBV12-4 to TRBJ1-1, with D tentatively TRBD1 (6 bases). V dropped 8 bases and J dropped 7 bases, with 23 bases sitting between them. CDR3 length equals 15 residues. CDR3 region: CASGTNAPIEGEAFF. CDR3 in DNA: TGTGCCAGCGGGACAAACGCCCCGATCGAGGGTGAAGCTTTCTTT.

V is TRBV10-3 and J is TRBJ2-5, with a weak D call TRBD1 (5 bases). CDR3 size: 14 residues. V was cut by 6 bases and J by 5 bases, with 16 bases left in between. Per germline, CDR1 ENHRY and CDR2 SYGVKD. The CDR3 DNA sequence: TGTGCCATCAGAACCCCAGGGTCGGGTGAGACCCAGTACTTC. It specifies CAIRTPGSGETQYF.

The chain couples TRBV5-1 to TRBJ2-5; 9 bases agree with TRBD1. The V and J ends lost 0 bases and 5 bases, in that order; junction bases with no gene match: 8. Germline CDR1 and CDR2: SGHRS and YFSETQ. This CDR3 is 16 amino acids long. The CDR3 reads CASSLAPQGAGETQYF. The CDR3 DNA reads TGCGCCAGCAGCTTGGCCCCACAGGGGGCCGGGGAGACCCAGTACTTC.

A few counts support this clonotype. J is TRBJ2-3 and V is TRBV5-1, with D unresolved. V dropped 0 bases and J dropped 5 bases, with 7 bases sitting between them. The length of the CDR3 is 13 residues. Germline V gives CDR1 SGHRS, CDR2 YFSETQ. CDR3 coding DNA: TGCGCCAGCAGCTTGGAGCTTGGAGATACGCAGTATTTT. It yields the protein CASSLELGDTQYF.

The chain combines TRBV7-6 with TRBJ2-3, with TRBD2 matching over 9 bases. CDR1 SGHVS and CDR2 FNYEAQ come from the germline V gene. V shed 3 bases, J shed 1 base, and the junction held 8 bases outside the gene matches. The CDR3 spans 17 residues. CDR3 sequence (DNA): TGTGCCAGCAGCTTGGGAGTGGCGGGGGGGGGCACAGATACGCAGTATTTT. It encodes CASSLGVAGGGTDTQYF.

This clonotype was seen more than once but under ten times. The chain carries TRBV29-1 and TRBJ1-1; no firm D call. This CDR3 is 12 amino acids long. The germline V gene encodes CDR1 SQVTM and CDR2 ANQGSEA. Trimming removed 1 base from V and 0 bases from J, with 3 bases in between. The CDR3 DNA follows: TGCAGCGTTGAAGGAATGAACACTGAAGCTTTCTTT. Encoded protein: CSVEGMNTEAFF.

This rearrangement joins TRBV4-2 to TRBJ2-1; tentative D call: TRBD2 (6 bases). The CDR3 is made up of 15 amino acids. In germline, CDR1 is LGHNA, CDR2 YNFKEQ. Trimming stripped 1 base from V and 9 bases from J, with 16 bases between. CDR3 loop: CASSQGTEGLPEQFF. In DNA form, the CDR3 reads TGTGCCAGCAGCCAAGGGACGGAGGGGCTCCCTGAGCAGTTCTTC.

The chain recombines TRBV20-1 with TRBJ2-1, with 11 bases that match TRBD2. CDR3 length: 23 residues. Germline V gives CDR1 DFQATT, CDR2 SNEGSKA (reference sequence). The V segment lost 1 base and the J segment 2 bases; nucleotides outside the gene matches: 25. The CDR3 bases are TGCAGTGCTAGAGGACAGGGAAGTTCGACTAGCGGGGTTAAAGAGGGGCCCTACAATGAGCAGTTCTTC. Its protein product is CSARGQGSSTSGVKEGPYNEQFF.

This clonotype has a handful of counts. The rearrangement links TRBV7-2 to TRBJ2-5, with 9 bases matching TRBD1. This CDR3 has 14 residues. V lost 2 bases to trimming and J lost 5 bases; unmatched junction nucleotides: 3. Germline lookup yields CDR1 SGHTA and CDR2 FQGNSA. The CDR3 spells CASSLNRGRETQYF. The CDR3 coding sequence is TGTGCCAGCAGCTTAAACAGGGGGCGGGAGACCCAGTACTTC.

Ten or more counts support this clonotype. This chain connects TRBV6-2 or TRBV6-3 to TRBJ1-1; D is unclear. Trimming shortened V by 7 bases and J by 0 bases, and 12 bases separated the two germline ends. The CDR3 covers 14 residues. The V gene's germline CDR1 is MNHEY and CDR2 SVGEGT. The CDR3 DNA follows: TGTGCCAGCACCTCGGCGACATTGAACACTGAAGCTTTCTTT. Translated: CASTSATLNTEAFF.

CDR3 DNA sequence: TGCGCCAGCAGCTGGAGCGGGGGCCCCTACAATGAGCAGTTCTTC. As protein: CASSWSGGPYNEQFF. V is TRBV5-1 and J is TRBJ2-1, with 8 bases identical to TRBD2. Looked up from germline, CDR1 is SGHRS and CDR2 is YFSETQ. V gave up 3 bases and J gave up 2 bases; unmatched junction bases: 4. The CDR3 has 15 amino acids.

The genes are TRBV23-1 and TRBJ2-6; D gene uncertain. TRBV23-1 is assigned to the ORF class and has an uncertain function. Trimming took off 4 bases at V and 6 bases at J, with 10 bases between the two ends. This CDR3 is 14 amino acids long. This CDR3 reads CASSLKGSANVLTF. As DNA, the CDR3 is TGCGCCAGCAGTCTTAAGGGTTCGGCCAACGTCCTGACTTTC.